The TCR beta chain described here comes from a study of blood T cell repertoires in COVID-19. The data were produced by immunoSEQ multiplex PCR, yet TCRdb's version contains in-frame clones alone and is incomplete. The sample has about 180,000 clones, 70% to 80% seen once; the top ten hold 14%. In germline, CDR1 is SGHTS, CDR2 YDEGEE. V shed 2 bases and J shed 4 bases, with 7 bases lying between them. The CDR3 has 13 amino acids. The participants were between about 18 and 89 years old and came from about two dozen US areas. Clinical histories supplied by participants themselves formed the basis of cohort assignment.

The clonotype originates from a man aged 60-69 years who had been exposed to COVID-19. Sequencing was performed on PBMCs or T cells enriched from blood (not recorded which). The rearrangement uses TRBV5-8 and TRBJ2-1; D not certain. CDR3 nucleotides: TGTGCCAGCAGCTTTGGGCTGTACAATGAGCAGTTCTTC. Translating it yields CASSFGLYNEQFF.